This T cell receptor beta chain stems from a study of T cell repertoires in ileal Crohn's disease. General study findings and limits: Active smokers at surgery had more clonal expansions than non-smokers. Every patient over 26.8% clonality showed endoscopic recurrence.

The CDR3 is 14 amino acids. CDR1 is MNHEY and CDR2 is SVGAGI in the germline V gene. Trimming removed 8 bases at V and 3 bases at J, with 16 bases between. Generated by immunoSEQ multiplex PCR, the TCRdb table keeps only in-frame clones and is missing some. The sample includes about 7,300 clones, about 92% seen only once; the top ten take roughly 1.5%. To note about this clone: The antigen is not known.

The sequence came from an adult with Crohn's disease. Sequencing used ileal tissue. This sequence joins TRBV6-5 and TRBJ1-2; maybe TRBD1 (5 bases). DNA for the CDR3: TGTGCCAGCCGGGAAGGGAGGGACGACTATGGCTACACCTTC. Amino acid sequence: CASREGRDDYGYTF.